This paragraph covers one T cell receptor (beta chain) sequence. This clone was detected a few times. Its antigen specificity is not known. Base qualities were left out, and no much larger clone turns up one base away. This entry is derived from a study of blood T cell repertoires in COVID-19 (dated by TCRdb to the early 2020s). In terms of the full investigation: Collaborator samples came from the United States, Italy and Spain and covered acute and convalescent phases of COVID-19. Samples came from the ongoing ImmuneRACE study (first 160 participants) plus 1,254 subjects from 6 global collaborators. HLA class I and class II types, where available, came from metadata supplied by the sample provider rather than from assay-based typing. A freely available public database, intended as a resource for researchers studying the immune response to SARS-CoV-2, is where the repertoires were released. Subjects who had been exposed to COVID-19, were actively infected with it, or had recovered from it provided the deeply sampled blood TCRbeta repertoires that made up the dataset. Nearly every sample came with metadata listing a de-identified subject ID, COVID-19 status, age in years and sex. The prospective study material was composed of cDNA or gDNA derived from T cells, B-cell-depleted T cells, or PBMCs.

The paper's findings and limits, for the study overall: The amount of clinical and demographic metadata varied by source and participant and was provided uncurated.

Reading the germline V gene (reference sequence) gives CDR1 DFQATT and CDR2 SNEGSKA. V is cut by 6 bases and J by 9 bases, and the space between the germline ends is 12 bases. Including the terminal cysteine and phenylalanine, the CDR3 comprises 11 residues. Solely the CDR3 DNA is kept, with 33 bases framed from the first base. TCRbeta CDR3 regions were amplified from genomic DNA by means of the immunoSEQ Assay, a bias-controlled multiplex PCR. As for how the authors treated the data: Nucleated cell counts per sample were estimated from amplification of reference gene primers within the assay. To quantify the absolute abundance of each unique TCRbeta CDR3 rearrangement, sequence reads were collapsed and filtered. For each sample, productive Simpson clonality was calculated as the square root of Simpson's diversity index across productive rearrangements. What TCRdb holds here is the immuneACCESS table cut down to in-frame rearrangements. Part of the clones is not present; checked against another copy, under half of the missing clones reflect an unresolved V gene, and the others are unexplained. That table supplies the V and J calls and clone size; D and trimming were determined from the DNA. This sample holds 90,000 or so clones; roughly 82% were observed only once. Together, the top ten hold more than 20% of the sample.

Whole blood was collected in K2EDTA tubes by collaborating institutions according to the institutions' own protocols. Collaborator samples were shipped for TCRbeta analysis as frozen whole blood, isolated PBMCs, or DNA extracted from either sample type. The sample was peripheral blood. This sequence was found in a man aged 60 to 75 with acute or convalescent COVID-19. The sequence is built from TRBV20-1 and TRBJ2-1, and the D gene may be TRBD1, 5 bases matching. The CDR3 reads CSAARVGEQFF. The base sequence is TGCAGTGCCGCCAGGGTGGGTGAGCAGTTCTTC.